The next 18 T cell receptor beta chains were all read from a single sample in a study of blood T cells in healthy people across ages. Combining a sample-barcoded 5' primer with a J-beta primer mix, a second PCR ran for about 7 to 12 cycles. TCRdb analysed the 5' RACE reads with MiXCR anew, one entry per CDR3 protein. The data show a few hundred thousand distinct CDR3 sequences, 45% to 60% seen once. Specimen: blood. Receptors were obtained from a man aged 60 to 69 in good health.

Only a few counts were recorded for this clonotype. The chain is built from TRBV5-1 and TRBJ2-1; TRBD1 matches at 12 bases. Per germline, CDR1 SGHRS and CDR2 YFSETQ. V lost 0 bases to trimming and J lost 15 bases; unmatched junction nucleotides: 4. This CDR3 is built from 13 residues. CDR3 bases: TGCGCCAGCAGCTTGGATGGGACAGGGGGCTTGTTCTTC. This translates into CASSLDGTGGLFF.

V and J are TRBV28 and TRBJ2-5, with D unresolved. V lost 4 bases and J lost 3, with 6 bases in between. The CDR3 consists of 12 residues. In germline, CDR1 is MDHEN, CDR2 SYDVKM. The CDR3 bases are TGTGCCAGCAGTTCCACTGAAGAGACCCAGTACTTC. This translates into CASSSTEETQYF.

This sequence joins TRBV7-8 and TRBJ2-7; the D gene is possibly TRBD1 (5 bases). CDR1 SGHVS and CDR2 FQNEAQ come from the germline V gene. CDR3 length: 13 amino acids. Trimming left V 5 bases short and J 5 bases short, with 13 bases between. The CDR3 coding sequence is TGTGCCAGCAGCAATCGTTTGGGGCACGAGCAGTACTTC. Its protein is CASSNRLGHEQYF.

This clonotype was counted a few times. The chain employs TRBV20-1 and TRBJ2-3, with D possibly being TRBD1 (6 bases). The V end lost 2 bases, the J end lost 0 bases, and 15 bases lay between the germline ends. The CDR3 consists of 16 residues. CDR1 DFQATT and CDR2 SNEGSKA come from the germline V gene (reference sequence). Here the CDR3 DNA reads TGCAGTGCTAGACCCAGGACAGATACTAGCACAGATACGCAGTATTTT. Translating it yields CSARPRTDTSTDTQYF.

This clonotype appeared a few times. The chain joins TRBV7-2 to TRBJ2-5; D unclear. CDR3 length equals 12 residues. V dropped 5 bases and J dropped 5 bases, with 9 bases sitting between them. The germline CDR1 and CDR2 sequences are SGHTA and FQGNSA. The CDR3 reads CASSPNTETQYF. Written as DNA, the CDR3 is TGTGCCAGCAGCCCTAATACTGAGACCCAGTACTTC.

The chain is built from TRBV7-9 and TRBJ2-3; TRBD1 is a possible D gene (5 bases). The V and J ends lost 5 bases and 4 bases respectively, with 7 bases between them. The CDR3 extends over 12 amino acids. Germline V gives CDR1 SEHNR, CDR2 FQNEAQ (reference sequence). The CDR3 DNA follows: TGTGCCAGCAGCCAAGGGGCAGATACGCAGTATTTT. Encoded protein: CASSQGADTQYF.

The chain combines TRBV20-1 with TRBJ2-3; D is undetermined. Deletions cut 3 bases from V and 3 bases from J, with 13 bases between. The CDR3 sequence is 14 residues long. From germline, CDR1 is DFQATT and CDR2 SNEGSKA (reference sequence). CDR3 nucleotide sequence: TGCAGTGCTAGGGCCTTTGTTGGAACAGATACGCAGTATTTT. Amino acid sequence: CSARAFVGTDTQYF.

V and J are TRBV7-2 and TRBJ2-5; D gene uncertain. Trimming removed 6 bases at V and 5 bases at J, with 7 bases between. The V gene's germline CDR1 is SGHTA and CDR2 FQGNSA. This CDR3 is built from 11 residues. CDR3 sequence reads: CASSSPETQYF. In nucleotides, the CDR3 is TGTGCCAGCAGTTCTCCTGAGACCCAGTACTTC.

The rearrangement uses TRBV28 and TRBJ2-3, with 9 nucleotides matching TRBD2. The CDR3 extends over 14 amino acids. Germline V gives CDR1 MDHEN, CDR2 SYDVKM. The V and J ends lost 3 bases and 3 bases, in that order; junction bases with no gene match: 1. The CDR3 loop reads CASSFTSGTDTQYF. The CDR3 DNA reads as TGTGCCAGCAGTTTCACTAGCGGGACAGATACGCAGTATTTT.

In regard to this clonotype: At one end, the junction sequence differs from germline, possibly due to a read error. The chain has TRBV5-1 and TRBJ2-7; no firm D call. CDR3 size: 14 residues. CDR1 is SGHRS and CDR2 is YFSETQ in the germline V gene. DNA of the CDR3: TGCGCCGGCAGCGTGAATCGGCCAGTCTACGAGCAGTACTTC. Translation gives CAGSVNRPVYEQYF.

This rearrangement joins TRBV20-1 to TRBJ2-6; D ambiguous. V was pared by 6 bases and J by 8 bases, with 11 bases between. The CDR3 runs 12 residues. Germline V gives CDR1 DFQATT, CDR2 SNEGSKA (reference sequence). The DNA of the CDR3 is TGCAGTGCCACGGACGGACCCAACGTCCTGACTTTC. It encodes CSATDGPNVLTF.

The CDR3 coding sequence is TGTGCCATCAGTGAGTCGGGAGCAGGGGGGTCCTACAATGAGCAGTTCTTC. It specifies CAISESGAGGSYNEQFF. The chain combines TRBV10-3 with TRBJ2-1, with D perhaps TRBD1 (7 bases). The CDR3 spans 17 residues. Trimming took off 0 bases at V and 1 base at J, with 13 bases between the two ends. Germline V gene data show CDR1 as ENHRY and CDR2 as SYGVKD.

The chain couples TRBV4-3 to TRBJ1-6; D gene ambiguous. CDR1 LGHNA and CDR2 YSLEER come from the germline V gene. The V and J ends lost 4 bases and 4 bases respectively, with 11 bases between them. The CDR3 consists of 15 residues. In nucleotides, the CDR3 is TGCGCCAGCAGCCCGGACGCTTTTTATAATTCACCCCTCCACTTT. Translated: CASSPDAFYNSPLHF.

This clonotype was observed a few times. Here the CDR3 DNA reads TGTGCCAGCAGCTTACCTCTGAGGTTGAACCCCTACAATGAGCAGTACTTC. Protein product: CASSLPLRLNPYNEQYF. The V gene is TRBV7-9, the J gene TRBJ2-1; D is undetermined. The tail of the sequence fits TRBJ2-7 better, so the J call may be wrong. The length of the CDR3 is 17 residues. The germline V gene has CDR1 SEHNR and CDR2 FQNEAQ (reference sequence).

This chain connects TRBV28 to TRBJ2-3, with 9 bases lining up with TRBD1. The trim removed 6 bases at V and 5 bases at J, leaving 12 bases unmatched. Germline assignment: CDR1 MDHEN and CDR2 SYDVKM. CDR3 length: 16 amino acids. This CDR3 reads CASRSNRGRGEDTQYF. CDR3 sequence (DNA): TGTGCCAGCAGGTCTAACAGGGGGCGCGGAGAAGATACGCAGTATTTT.

This clonotype was detected only a few times. The chain combines TRBV7-9 with TRBJ1-5, with 8 bases matching TRBD1. V lost 5 bases and J lost 2; bases outside the gene matches: 2. The length of the CDR3 is 14 residues. Germline V gene sequence: CDR1 SEHNR, CDR2 FQNEAQ (reference sequence). The CDR3 DNA reads as TGTGCCAGCAGCCAGGGGGCGGGCAATCAGCCCCAGCATTTT. Translated: CASSQGAGNQPQHF.

This clonotype came up once. The chain recombines TRBV12-3 or TRBV12-4 with TRBJ2-3; 14 bases align to TRBD2. The V segment lost 5 bases and the J segment 7 bases; nucleotides outside the gene matches: 5. This CDR3 is built from 15 residues. The CDR3 sequence is CASSPGLAGANTQYF. The CDR3 bases are TGTGCCAGCAGTCCGGGACTAGCGGGAGCGAATACGCAGTATTTT.

The sample holds a few counts of this clonotype. The rearrangement links TRBV12-3 or TRBV12-4 to TRBJ2-1; 12 nucleotides match TRBD2. The V gene end was trimmed by 2 bases and the J gene end by 8 bases; junction bases not matched to a gene: 4. CDR3 length: 15 residues. CDR3 nucleotides: TGTGCCAGCAGTTTACTAGCGGGAGGGCGGGATGAGCAGTTCTTC. This gives the protein CASSLLAGGRDEQFF.